Each of the 21 T cell receptor beta chains below was sequenced from the same sample in a study of metastatic and nonmetastatic thyroid tumors. Each patient came to thyroid surgery without any prior treatment (of any kind). TCRdb re-called the PCR reads via MiXCR. In the table there are 30,000 or so clones, approximately 25% of which are singletons. The sample taken for sequencing was blood. These receptors all stem from a female donor with papillary thyroid cancer or a benign thyroid nodule (not recorded which). Some clones in this sample may be carry-over from other donors' samples.

This clone showed up many times. A much larger clone differs by one base, so this may be a read error. The same CDR3 also results from other DNA sequences found in this sample. V gene TRBV10-2 combines with J gene TRBJ2-7; possibly TRBD1 for D (7 bases). Per germline, CDR1 WSHSY and CDR2 SAAADI. This CDR3 region has 14 residues. The CDR3, as DNA: TGTGCCAGCAGCCTTAGGGGGCGGGATTACGAGCAGTACTTC. Its protein product is CASSLRGRDYEQYF.

This clone was seen repeatedly, ten times or more. V gene TRBV5-5 combines with J gene TRBJ2-3; D is uncertain. Trimming took off 3 bases at V and 3 bases at J, with 8 bases between the two ends. Germline CDR1 reads SGHKS; CDR2 reads YYEKEE (reference sequence). This CDR3 comprises 13 residues. For the CDR3, the DNA is TGTGCCAGCAGCTACCTTGGGACAGATACGCAGTATTTT. It yields the protein CASSYLGTDTQYF.

This rearrangement joins TRBV11-3 to TRBJ2-5, with unresolved D. The CDR3 spans 12 residues. Trimming pared 1 base from V and 6 bases from J, leaving 6 bases between. Per the germline V gene, CDR1 is SGHNT and CDR2 is YENEEA. DNA of the CDR3: TGTGCCAGCAGCTTAGCGTCCCAGACCCAGTACTTC. Translating it yields CASSLASQTQYF.

V is TRBV20-1 and J is TRBJ2-7; 10 bases are shared with TRBD1. The CDR3 length is 12 residues. Per the germline V gene, CDR1 is DFQATT and CDR2 is SNEGSKA (reference sequence). V shed 7 bases and J 6 bases; nucleotides not matched to a gene: 6. The CDR3 protein is CSGQGAVAEQYF. The CDR3 coding sequence is TGCAGTGGACAGGGGGCGGTGGCCGAGCAGTACTTC.

This clone appeared many times. This chain joins TRBV11-2 and TRBJ1-1; 7 bases agree with TRBD1. The CDR3 totals 15 residues. The V segment lost 5 bases and the J segment 5 bases; nucleotides outside the gene matches: 11. Germline-derived CDR1 and CDR2 are SGHAT and FQNNGV. Here the CDR3 DNA reads TGTGCCAGCAGCCACGACCGACAGGGTATAACTGAAGCTTTCTTT. It yields the protein CASSHDRQGITEAFF.

This sequence joins TRBV5-1 and TRBJ1-1, with 7 bases aligning to TRBD1. The germline gives CDR1 SGHRS, CDR2 YFSETQ. This CDR3 spans 15 amino acids. Trimming at V came to 0 bases and at J to 1 base, leaving 3 bases not matched to a gene. CDR3 region: CASSLGQGSNTEAFF. The CDR3 nucleotides are TGCGCCAGCAGCTTGGGACAGGGCTCGAACACTGAAGCTTTCTTT.

This clone was seen ten or more times. The rearrangement joins TRBV12-3 or TRBV12-4 to TRBJ2-1, with 14 bases identical to TRBD2. There are 17 residues in the CDR3. Germline trimming cut 6 bases from V and 6 bases from J; bases unmatched to any gene: 10. Written as DNA, the CDR3 is TGTGCCAGCAGCCCCGGGACTAGCGGGAGTAGGGGCAATGAGCAGTTCTTC. Encoded protein: CASSPGTSGSRGNEQFF.

CDR3 residues: CASSSRQGPYEQYF. CDR3 bases: TGCGCCAGCAGCTCTCGACAGGGCCCCTACGAGCAGTACTTC. J is TRBJ2-7 and V is TRBV5-1; 7 bases map to TRBD1. The CDR3 consists of 14 residues. In germline, CDR1 is SGHRS, CDR2 YFSETQ. Unmatched junction bases numbered 5, after V lost 3 bases and J lost 2 bases.

This clone was recorded at least ten times. An end of the junction differs from the germline gene, which may be a read error. The chain joins TRBV5-1 to TRBJ2-5; D is possibly TRBD1 (6 bases). The CDR3 has 15 amino acids. Germline CDR1 is SGHRS and CDR2 is YFSETQ. The CDR3 spells CARPDRKNQQGTQYF. The CDR3 DNA reads as TGCGCCAGGCCGGACAGAAAAAACCAACAAGGGACCCAGTACTTC.

The gene calls are TRBV6-2 or TRBV6-3 and TRBJ1-1; 9 positions match TRBD1. Germline CDR1 reads MNHEY; CDR2 reads SVGEGT. With 7 bases clipped from V and 7 bases from J, the junction kept 13 bases outside the gene matches. CDR3 length: 15 amino acids. CDR3 coding DNA: TGTGCCAGCACTACCCTTTTGAGACAGGGGGTTGAAGCTTTCTTT. Protein: CASTTLLRQGVEAFF.

As to this clone: A much larger clone sits a single nucleotide away, making a read error possible. The chain uses TRBV12-3 or TRBV12-4 and TRBJ2-3, with 7 bases fitting TRBD1. The ends lost 8 bases at V and 8 bases at J; junction bases unmatched: 4. This CDR3 has 11 amino acids. CDR3 sequence reads: CASARGCTQYF. The CDR3 DNA follows: TGTGCCAGCGCCAGGGGGTGTACGCAGTATTTT.

This chain joins TRBV4-2 and TRBJ1-1, with 8 bases that match TRBD1. This CDR3 is built from 14 residues. The V gene end was trimmed by 6 bases and the J gene end by 6 bases; junction bases not matched to a gene: 9. Per the germline V gene, CDR1 is LGHNA and CDR2 is YNFKEQ. DNA for the CDR3: TGTGCCAGCAGATCCCGACAGGGGAGCTCTGAAGCTTTCTTT. Protein product: CASRSRQGSSEAFF.

A word on this clone: Sequence at one end of the junction differs from germline and may be a read error. The CDR3 loop reads CASTGDVPHYEQYF. Here the CDR3 DNA reads TGCGCCAGCACGGGGGACGTACCTCACTACGAGCAGTACTTC. This chain links TRBV6-1 with TRBJ2-7; maybe TRBD2 (6 bases). Germline V gene sequence: CDR1 MNHNS, CDR2 SASEGT. The CDR3 totals 14 residues.

This clone was counted ten times or more. The rearrangement links TRBV19 to TRBJ2-1; TRBD2 matches 12 bases. The germline gives CDR1 LNHDA, CDR2 SQIVND (reference sequence). Unmatched junction bases numbered 8, after V lost 5 bases and J lost 0 bases. The length of the CDR3 is 18 residues. CDR3 loop: CASSRGLAGLVSYNEQFF. The DNA of the CDR3 is TGTGCCAGTAGTCGCGGACTAGCGGGGCTCGTCTCCTACAATGAGCAGTTCTTC.

This clone was found a few times. This chain connects TRBV28 to TRBJ2-6; D is undetermined. V lost 5 bases to trimming and J lost 5 bases, with 16 bases between them. CDR1 is MDHEN, CDR2 SYDVKM, per germline. There are 16 residues in the CDR3. DNA for the CDR3: TGTGCCAGCAGTCCCTCCGCAGAGACTTGGGCCAACGTCCTGACTTTC. Its protein product is CASSPSAETWANVLTF. The variable domain in full, completed from reference TRBV28 and TRBJ2-6, reads DVKVTQSSRYLVKRTGEKVFLECVQDMDHENMFWYRQDPGLGLRLIYFSYDVKMKEKGDIPEGYSVSREKKERFSLILESASTNQTSMYLCASSPSAETWANVLTFGAGSRLTVL.

This clone was detected a few times. A read error is possible here, since a much larger clone lies one base away. V and J are TRBV11-3 and TRBJ2-2; D gene uncertain. From germline, CDR1 is SGHNT and CDR2 YENEEA. The CDR3 sequence is 15 residues long. With 5 bases removed from V and 4 bases from J, the gap between germline ends came to 14 bases. CDR3 DNA: TGTGCCAGCAGCCCCACCACCGCGAGCACCGGGGAGCTGTTTTTT. Protein sequence: CASSPTTASTGELFF.

J is TRBJ2-3 and V is TRBV9; 9 bases fit TRBD2. This CDR3 is 16 amino acids long. Germline loops: CDR1 SGDLS, CDR2 YYNGEE. Trimming cost V 3 bases and J 4 bases; bases outside gene matches: 9. CDR3 DNA sequence: TGTGCCAGCAGCGATACTAGCGGGCGAATTGCAGATACGCAGTATTTT. Its translation: CASSDTSGRIADTQYF.

This clone has a single count. Compared with germline, one end of the junction differs, possibly owing to a read error. The chain joins TRBV5-1 to TRBJ1-6; 8 bases match TRBD1. The CDR3 spans 16 residues. Germline-derived CDR1 and CDR2 are SGHRS and YFSETQ. CDR3 nucleotides: TGCGCAAGCAGCATACGGGACAGGTCCTATAATTCACCACTGAACTTT. This sequence encodes CASSIRDRSYNSPLNF.

This clone was observed at least ten times. The gene calls are TRBV28 and TRBJ1-5; a weak D match, TRBD1 (5 bases). CDR1 and CDR2 from the germline V gene are MDHEN and SYDVKM. Trimming removed 1 base from V and 11 bases from J, with 12 bases in between. The CDR3 length is 13 residues. The CDR3 sequence is CASSLLSSGAQHF. The CDR3 DNA is TGTGCCAGCAGTTTATTGTCTTCGGGGGCCCAGCATTTT.

This clone has ten or more counts. The rearrangement uses TRBV14 and TRBJ1-5; TRBD1 might be the D (6 bases). Trimming took 2 bases from V and 4 from J, leaving 9 bases between them. The V gene's germline CDR1 is SGHDN and CDR2 FVKESK. The CDR3 contains 14 residues. CDR3 region: CASSQWGLNQPQHF. CDR3 nucleotide sequence: TGTGCCAGCAGCCAATGGGGGCTGAATCAGCCCCAGCATTTT.

Concerning this clone: The junction shows a germline mismatch at one end, possibly a read error. The chain uses TRBV11-3 and TRBJ2-7, with D unresolved. Per germline, CDR1 SGHNT and CDR2 YENEEA. The CDR3 length is 12 residues. CDR3 DNA sequence: TGTGCCAGCAGCAGGAGTCCCTACGAGAAGTACTTC. Translation gives CASSRSPYEKYF.